Following are 14 T cell receptor beta chains from one sample sequenced in a study of regulatory T cells in long-lasting Graves disease. Time point defined: newly diagnosed GD, antithyroid drugs for less than 3 months. Following extraction of RNA from PBMCs, that RNA was used to make the TCR library. For TCR beta, libraries came from iRepertoire HTBI primers and Arm-PCR of CDR3 regions. TCRdb re-called the multiplex PCR reads through MiXCR, storing one row per CDR3 protein. This table holds 500,000 or so distinct CDR3 sequences, around 13% found once. These data were also filed under a second study, of T cells in Graves' hyperthyroidism and ophthalmopathy.

Here the sequenced sample was peripheral blood mononuclear cells (PBMCs), taken at new diagnosis, from a patient treated with antithyroid drugs. All receptors derive from a woman aged 50 to 65 with Graves disease.

This clonotype occurred a few times. The chain uses TRBV6-4 and TRBJ2-7; TRBD1 aligns across 7 bases. V lost 4 bases to trimming and J lost 3 bases; unmatched junction nucleotides: 9. CDR3 length: 15 amino acids. Germline values: CDR1 MRHNA, CDR2 SNTAGT. CDR3 sequence: CASSADRALNYEQYF. The CDR3 region has the DNA TGTGCCAGCAGTGCAGACAGGGCCCTAAACTACGAGCAGTACTTC.

The V gene is TRBV4-1, the J gene TRBJ2-2; D unclear. The length of the CDR3 is 15 residues. V was trimmed by 1 base and J by 4 bases, leaving 10 bases between them. CDR1 and CDR2 from the germline V gene are MGHRA and YSYEKL. CDR3 region: CASSQGVSLTGELFF. The CDR3 bases are TGCGCCAGCAGCCAAGGCGTTTCTCTCACCGGGGAGCTGTTTTTT.

Many counts were recorded for this clonotype. The CDR3 here is CSARRTDDQPQHF. CDR3 DNA sequence: TGCAGTGCTAGACGGACTGATGATCAGCCCCAGCATTTT. This chain joins TRBV20-1 and TRBJ1-5; D gene ambiguous. The V end lost 2 bases, the J end lost 5 bases, and 10 bases lay between the germline ends. Germline lookup yields CDR1 DFQATT and CDR2 SNEGSKA (reference sequence). The CDR3 consists of 13 residues.

This clonotype turned up a few times. J is TRBJ2-3 and V is TRBV4-1; D might be TRBD2 (5 bases). CDR1 MGHRA and CDR2 YSYEKL come from the germline V gene. Trimming cost V 1 base and J 0 bases, with 14 bases left between them. This CDR3 is 17 amino acids long. This CDR3 is CASSQVFGSSSTDTQYF. The DNA for the CDR3 is TGCGCCAGCAGCCAAGTTTTTGGGAGTAGTAGCACAGATACGCAGTATTTT.

As for this clonotype: One end of the junction fails to match germline, which may point to a read error. This chain links TRBV7-3 with TRBJ2-5; TRBD2 is a possible D gene (5 bases). The CDR3 length is 13 residues. Per the germline V gene, CDR1 is SGHTA and CDR2 is FQGTGA. The DNA for the CDR3 is TGTGCCAGCAGCTTACGACGGGGAGAGGCCCAGTACTTC. It translates to CASSLRRGEAQYF.

This clonotype was observed many times. The gene calls are TRBV20-1 and TRBJ1-6, with 7 bases fitting TRBD1. Looked up from germline, CDR1 is DFQATT and CDR2 is SNEGSKA (reference sequence). The trim removed 1 base at V and 6 bases at J, leaving 18 bases unmatched. The length of the CDR3 is 19 residues. CDR3 coding DNA: TGCAGTGCTAGAGTGCGGGACAGCATTGTTCAGGGAGGTAATTCACCCCTCCACTTT. Protein product: CSARVRDSIVQGGNSPLHF.

Concerning this clonotype: A much larger clone differs by one base, so this may be a read error. The CDR3 does not end in the conserved phenylalanine or tryptophan, so this is likely a read error. The rearrangement uses TRBV29-1 and TRBJ2-2; D could derive from TRBD1 or TRBD2 (5 bases each). The germline CDR1 and CDR2 sequences are SQVTM and ANQGSEA. This CDR3 is 13 amino acids long. With 8 bases removed from V and 3 bases from J, the gap between germline ends came to 13 bases. CDR3 amino acids: CSCWDGDTGELFL. DNA for the CDR3: TGCAGCTGCTGGGACGGGGACACCGGGGAGCTGTTTCTT.

The rearrangement uses TRBV27 and TRBJ1-5; D is uncertain. Trimming took 5 bases from V and 3 from J, leaving 8 bases between them. The CDR3 extends over 13 amino acids. Germline V gene lookup returns CDR1 MNHEY and CDR2 SMNVEV (reference sequence). CDR3 DNA: TGTGCCAGCAGTCCGAATCCCAATCAGCCCCAGCATTTT. It yields the protein CASSPNPNQPQHF.

This clonotype was found many times. This chain links TRBV28 with TRBJ1-1; tentative D call: TRBD1 (6 bases). This CDR3 comprises 14 residues. Trimming took off 6 bases at V and 1 base at J, with 12 bases between the two ends. The germline CDR1 and CDR2 sequences are MDHEN and SYDVKM. The CDR3 spells CASRRGGPNTEAFF. CDR3 nucleotides: TGTGCCAGCAGGCGGGGGGGCCCGAACACTGAAGCTTTCTTT.

This clonotype was detected only a few times. V gene TRBV28 combines with J gene TRBJ1-1, with unresolved D. The germline V and J ends were trimmed by 4 bases and 0 bases, with 9 bases remaining between them. Germline CDR1 and CDR2: MDHEN and SYDVKM. This CDR3 contains 14 residues. The CDR3 nucleotides are TGTGCCAGCAGTTCCCTCAGCCTGAACACTGAAGCTTTCTTT. Residues: CASSSLSLNTEAFF. The full variable domain, with the rest looked up from reference TRBV28 and TRBJ1-1, is DVKVTQSSRYLVKRTGEKVFLECVQDMDHENMFWYRQDPGLGLRLIYFSYDVKMKEKGDIPEGYSVSREKKERFSLILESASTNQTSMYLCASSSLSLNTEAFFGQGTRLTVV.

This clonotype was seen a few times. This chain's CDR3 is CASSVDLTADTQYF. In DNA, the CDR3 is TGTGCCAGCAGCGTAGATCTAACAGCGGATACGCAGTATTTT. The chain recombines TRBV9 with TRBJ2-3; D is unresolved. Germline lookup yields CDR1 SGDLS and CDR2 YYNGEE. V lost 0 bases and J lost 6, with 11 bases in between. The CDR3 runs 14 residues.

Only a few counts were recorded for this clonotype. CDR3 coding DNA: TGTGCCAGCAGCCCATGGGGACTAGCGGGAGGGAGCTCCTACAATGAGCAGTTCTTC. Protein sequence: CASSPWGLAGGSSYNEQFF. This chain links TRBV7-3 with TRBJ2-1; 16 nucleotides match TRBD2. Trimming cost V 5 bases and J 0 bases; bases outside gene matches: 7. Looked up from germline, CDR1 is SGHTA and CDR2 is FQGTGA. The CDR3 totals 19 residues.

The chain uses TRBV7-6 and TRBJ2-1; no reliable D call. Trimming cost V 5 bases and J 2 bases, with 31 bases left between them. From germline, CDR1 is SGHVS and CDR2 FNYEAQ. The CDR3 sequence is 21 residues long. This chain's CDR3 is CASSRLAGLPTITPAYNEQFF. CDR3 in DNA: TGTGCCAGCAGCCGCCTGGCAGGTCTTCCCACGATAACGCCAGCCTACAATGAGCAGTTCTTC.

The sample holds many counts of this clonotype. The chain links TRBV11-2 to TRBJ2-7; D not certain. CDR1 SGHAT and CDR2 FQNNGV come from the germline V gene. This CDR3 has 15 amino acids. Deletions cut 1 base from V and 0 bases from J, with 10 bases between. The CDR3 region is CASSLVLAYSYEQYF. For the CDR3, the DNA is TGTGCCAGCAGCTTAGTTCTCGCGTACTCCTACGAGCAGTACTTC.